Shown below are 3 T cell receptor beta chains from a single sample sequenced in a study of monozygotic twins with inflammatory bowel disease. TCRdb re-called the 5' RACE reads and catalogs CDR3 proteins one per entry, DNA excluded. This sample's clone table lists about 420,000 distinct CDR3 sequences. Input material: blood. The source is a human donor with ulcerative colitis or Crohn's disease, or a healthy co-twin of an affected twin (not recorded which).

The chain links TRBV20-1 to TRBJ1-4; TCRdb selects TRBD1, and the lack of DNA leaves this call unchecked. CDR1 and CDR2 from the germline V gene are DFQATT and SNEGSKA (reference sequence). CDR3 size: 14 residues. CDR3 in amino acids: CSAPRGTTNEKLFF.

This chain links TRBV7-2 with TRBJ2-3; the D call of TRBD1 rests on TCRdb alone, since no DNA is present to check it. The germline V gene has CDR1 SGHTA and CDR2 FQGNSA. The CDR3 has 13 residues. The CDR3 protein is CASSGRDRDTQYF.

V gene TRBV5-1 combines with J gene TRBJ2-7; TCRdb's assignment of TRBD1 cannot be checked, as there is no DNA. The CDR3 covers 18 residues. CDR1 is SGHRS and CDR2 is YFSETQ in the germline V gene. The CDR3 sequence is CASGAFPLGRGGSEEQYF.